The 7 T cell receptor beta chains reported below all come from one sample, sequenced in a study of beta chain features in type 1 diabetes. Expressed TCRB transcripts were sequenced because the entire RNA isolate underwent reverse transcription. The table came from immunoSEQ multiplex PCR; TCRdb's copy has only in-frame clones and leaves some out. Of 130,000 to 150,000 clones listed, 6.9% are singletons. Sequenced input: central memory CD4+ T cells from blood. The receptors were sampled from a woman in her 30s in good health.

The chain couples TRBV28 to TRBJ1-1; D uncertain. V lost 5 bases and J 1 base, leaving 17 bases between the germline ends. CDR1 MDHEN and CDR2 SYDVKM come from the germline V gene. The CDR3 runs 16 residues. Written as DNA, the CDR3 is TGTGCCAGCAGTACCCCTCCGGGAGGGTGGAACACTGAAGCTTTCTTT. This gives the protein CASSTPPGGWNTEAFF.

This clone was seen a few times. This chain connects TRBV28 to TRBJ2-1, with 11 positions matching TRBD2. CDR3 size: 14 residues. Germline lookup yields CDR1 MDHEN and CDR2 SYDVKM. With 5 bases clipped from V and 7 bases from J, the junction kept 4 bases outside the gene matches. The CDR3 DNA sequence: TGTGCCAGCAGTCCACGGACTAGCGGGAATGAGCAGTTCTTC. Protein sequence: CASSPRTSGNEQFF.

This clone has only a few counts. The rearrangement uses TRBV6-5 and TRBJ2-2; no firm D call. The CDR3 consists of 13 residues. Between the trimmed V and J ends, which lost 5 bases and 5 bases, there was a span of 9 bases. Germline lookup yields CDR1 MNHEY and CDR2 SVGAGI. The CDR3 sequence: CASSPYGTGELFF. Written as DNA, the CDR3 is TGTGCCAGCAGTCCATACGGGACCGGGGAGCTGTTTTTT.

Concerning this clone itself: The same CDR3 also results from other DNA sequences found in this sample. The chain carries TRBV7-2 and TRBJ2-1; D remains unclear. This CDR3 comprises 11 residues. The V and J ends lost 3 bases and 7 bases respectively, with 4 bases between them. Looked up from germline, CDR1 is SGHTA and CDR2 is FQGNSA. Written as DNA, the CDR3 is TGTGCCAGCAGCTTGTTAAATGAGCAGTTCTTC. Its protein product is CASSLLNEQFF.

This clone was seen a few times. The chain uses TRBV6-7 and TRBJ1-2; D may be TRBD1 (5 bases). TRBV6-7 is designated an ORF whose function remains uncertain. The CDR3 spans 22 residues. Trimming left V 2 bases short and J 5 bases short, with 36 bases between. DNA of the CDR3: TGTGCCAGCAGTTACCCTGAGGCCGGCTCGCTTACGACAAAGGGGATTGGATATGGCTACACCTTC. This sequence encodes CASSYPEAGSLTTKGIGYGYTF.

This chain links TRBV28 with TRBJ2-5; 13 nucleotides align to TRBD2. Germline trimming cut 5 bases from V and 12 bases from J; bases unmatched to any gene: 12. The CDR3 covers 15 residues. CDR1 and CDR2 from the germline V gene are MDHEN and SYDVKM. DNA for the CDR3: TGTGCCAGCAGTCCGGGGGGGACTAGCGGGATCCTAGAGTACTTC. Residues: CASSPGGTSGILEYF.

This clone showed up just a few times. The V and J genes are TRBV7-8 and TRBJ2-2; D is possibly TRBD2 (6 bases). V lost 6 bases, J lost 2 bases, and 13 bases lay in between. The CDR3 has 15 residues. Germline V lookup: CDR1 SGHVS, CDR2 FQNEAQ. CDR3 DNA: TGTGCCAGCAGGAGGGACTCCATCAACACCGGGGAGCTGTTTTTT. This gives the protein CASRRDSINTGELFF.